Sequencing of this T cell receptor (beta chain) was carried out in a study of blood T cell repertoires in COVID-19. About the study: Cohort 3 recovery required two negative PCRs, clearance, or symptom resolution. The samples span acute and convalescent COVID-19 from the United States, Italy and Spain.

Method: immunoSEQ multiplex PCR; TCRdb's copy keeps in-frame clones and lacks some. This sample has hundreds of thousands of clones, with 88% found just once. Looked up from germline, CDR1 is MGHRA and CDR2 is YSYEKL. The length of the CDR3 is 14 residues. V gave up 0 bases and J gave up 5 bases, with 10 bases separating them. The chain combines TRBV4-1 with TRBJ2-5; D possibly corresponds to TRBD2 (5 bases). Sequencing was performed on PBMCs or T cells enriched from blood (not recorded which). The TCR was taken from a woman aged 55 to 70 in a cohort exposed to, infected with or recovered from COVID-19 (not recorded which). Written as DNA, the CDR3 is TGCGCCAGCAGCCAAGAGAGGGTTAGGGAGACCCAGTACTTC. Translated, it gives CASSQERVRETQYF.